These T cell receptor beta chains were read from a single sample in a study of OX40 agonist ivuxolimab in advanced cancers. Sequencing used immunoSEQ multiplex PCR; TCRdb keeps in-frame clones, though not all of them. This sample has 72,000 or so clones, with around 87% found just once. The input for sequencing was CD4+ or CD8+ T cells sorted from blood, taken in a trial of the OX40 agonist ivuxolimab. The receptors derive from an adult with an advanced solid tumor such as melanoma, head and neck, liver or kidney cancer. Each CDR3 is given with its conserved first and last residue. The D gene is left open where the match is weak.

d_call: .
j_call: TRBJ1-2
v_call: TRBV6-1
cdr3_nt: TGTGCCAGCAGGGAGACAGGAGCTAACTATGGCTACACCTTC
cdr3_aa: CASRETGANYGYTF

d_call: .
j_call: TRBJ1-5
v_call: TRBV6-4
cdr3_nt: TGTGCCAGCATCCTCCTGCGGGACACAAGTAATCAGCCCCAGCATTTT
cdr3_aa: CASILLRDTSNQPQHF

d_call: TRBD2
j_call: TRBJ2-7
v_call: TRBV7-6
cdr3_nt: TGTGCCAGCAGCTTAGCGCGGGGGGACGAGCAGTACTTC
cdr3_aa: CASSLARGDEQYF

d_call: .
j_call: TRBJ1-5
v_call: TRBV6-1
cdr3_nt: TGTGCCAGCAGTGAAGGAACGAGCGATCAGCCCCAGCATTTT
cdr3_aa: CASSEGTSDQPQHF

d_call: .
j_call: TRBJ2-4
v_call: TRBV18
cdr3_nt: TGTGCCAGCTCACCACCGGGTTTAGCCAAAAACATTCAGTACTTC
cdr3_aa: CASSPPGLAKNIQYF

d_call: TRBD2
j_call: TRBJ2-1
v_call: TRBV5-8
cdr3_nt: TGTGCCAGCAGCTTGGGGACTAGCGGGGCTAATGAGCAGTTCTTC
cdr3_aa: CASSLGTSGANEQFF

d_call: .
j_call: TRBJ2-5
v_call: TRBV5-3
cdr3_nt: TGTGCAGACTCGAGGGGAACACAAGAGACCCAGTACTTC
cdr3_aa: CADSRGTQETQYF

d_call: .
j_call: TRBJ2-1
v_call: TRBV6-1
cdr3_nt: TGTGCCAGCAGTGAACGGACACGATATGAGCAGTTCTTC
cdr3_aa: CASSERTRYEQFF

d_call: .
j_call: TRBJ2-7
v_call: TRBV6-1
cdr3_nt: TGTGCCAGCATGCAAATAAGGACCGCGTCCTACGAGCAGTACTTC
cdr3_aa: CASMQIRTASYEQYF

d_call: TRBD1
j_call: TRBJ2-7
v_call: TRBV2
cdr3_nt: TGTGCCAGCAGTGAGCAGGGACAGGGGGCCAACGAGCAGTACTTC
cdr3_aa: CASSEQGQGANEQYF

d_call: TRBD1
j_call: TRBJ1-1
v_call: TRBV28
cdr3_nt: TGCAAGACAGGGGCCGCCGGGATGTGGACTGAAGCTTTCTTT
cdr3_aa: CKTGAAGMWTEAFF

d_call: .
j_call: TRBJ1-2
v_call: TRBV28
cdr3_nt: TGTGCCAGCACACGAGGGAGTGGCTACACCTTC
cdr3_aa: CASTRGSGYTF

d_call: TRBD1
j_call: TRBJ1-3
v_call: TRBV6-5
cdr3_nt: TGTGCCACGGGACAGGGGGCAAAGACTGGAAACACCATATATTTT
cdr3_aa: CATGQGAKTGNTIYF